This T cell receptor beta chain was profiled in a study of beta chain features in type 1 diabetes. Sorting produced populations that all topped 95% purity. V was clipped by 4 bases and J by 5 bases; unmatched bases: 7. CDR3 length equals 13 residues. CDR1 is SQVTM, CDR2 ANQGSEA, per germline. Reverse transcription of all isolated RNA meant that expressed TCRB transcripts were sequenced. The data were produced by immunoSEQ multiplex PCR, yet TCRdb's version contains in-frame clones alone and is incomplete. The sample consists of 350,000 to 400,000 clones, roughly 12% of them appearing once. Notes on the study in general: Shorter templates might be favored by PCR, and equally so in patients and in controls. Because the template was cDNA, high-expressing cells might be over-represented. All four CD4+ subsets of Type 1 diabetes patients contained TCRB CDR3s that were moderately but significantly shorter. Unsettled here was the matter of whether HLA type influences TCRB rearrangement.

In regard to this clone: The target antigen is unknown.

Sequencing was carried out using naive CD4+ T cells from blood. The chain has TRBV29-1 and TRBJ2-7; 8 nucleotides match TRBD1. This TCR derives from a woman between 18 and 30 years old with type 1 diabetes. CDR3 DNA: TGCAGCGTTGGTGGGACAGGTGGCCACGAGCAGTACTTC. This sequence encodes CSVGGTGGHEQYF.